The text below deals with one T cell receptor (beta chain). Its antigen is currently unknown. This CDR3 has 16 amino acids. Germline lookup yields CDR1 KGHSH and CDR2 LQKENI. Unmatched junction bases numbered 11, after V lost 6 bases and J lost 1 base. The data originate from a study of cytomegalovirus exposure and HLA in healthy donors. Study-wide results and limits: Presence/absence analyses supposed approximately even sequencing depth among donors. The study labeled more than 150 TCR beta chains cytomegalovirus-associated. Some V segments, including TRBV6-2 and TRBV6-3, were excluded as indistinguishable.

Amplification used 60 Vbeta primers and 13 Jbeta primers. Only in-frame clones appear in the TCRdb table, and some are missing; sequencing was by immunoSEQ multiplex PCR. The repertoire holds fewer than 250,000 clones, with more than 75% as singletons. Specimen: PBMCs. V usage is TRBV18 and J usage is TRBJ1-1; 7 bases line up with TRBD1. This TCR derives from a woman aged 50 to 60 in good health and CMV-seronegative. The CDR3 nucleotides are TGTGCCAGCTCTCTAAACCGACAGGGACAGAACACTGAAGCTTTCTTT. As protein: CASSLNRQGQNTEAFF.